These 17 T cell receptor beta chains were sequenced from one sample in a study of cytomegalovirus exposure and HLA in healthy donors. With 60 Vbeta and 13 Jbeta primers, the PCR was carried out. Some clones are missing from TCRdb's copy, which holds only in-frame ones; the method was immunoSEQ multiplex PCR. The sample has 140,000 to 150,000 clones, around 10% seen once. The sample comprised PBMCs. The receptor set was obtained from a man in his fifties in good health and CMV-seronegative.

This clone was seen a few times. One end of the junction does not line up with germline, which may come from a read error. The rearrangement joins TRBV7-7 to TRBJ2-5, with D maybe TRBD2 (5 bases). Germline assignment: CDR1 SSHAT and CDR2 FNYEAQ (reference sequence). The CDR3 spans 15 residues. CDR3 nucleotides: TGTGCTAGCAGCCTCACAAGCGGCCAACAAGAGACCCAGTACTTC. This codes for CASSLTSGQQETQYF.

The chain has TRBV7-2 and TRBJ2-7; 7 nucleotides align to TRBD1. The V segment lost 5 bases and the J segment 1 base; nucleotides outside the gene matches: 8. Germline CDR1 and CDR2: SGHTA and FQGNSA. The CDR3 runs to 15 residues. DNA for the CDR3: TGTGCCAGCAGCCTAACAGGGGTCGGATCCTACGAGCAGTACTTC. It codes for CASSLTGVGSYEQYF.

V gene TRBV19 combines with J gene TRBJ1-3; possible D gene TRBD1, 5 bases. Trimming cost V 2 bases and J 0 bases, with 11 bases left between them. The CDR3 extends over 16 amino acids. Germline CDR1 is LNHDA and CDR2 is SQIVND (reference sequence). CDR3 DNA sequence: TGTGCCAGTAGTATATCGACAGCGAGCTCTGGAAACACCATATATTTT. It encodes CASSISTASSGNTIYF.

This clone was counted a few times. The chain has TRBV19 and TRBJ2-7; the match to TRBD1 covers 11 bases. Trimming at V came to 10 bases and at J to 3 bases, leaving 8 bases not matched to a gene. Germline CDR1 is LNHDA and CDR2 is SQIVND (reference sequence). CDR3 length: 14 amino acids. The CDR3 nucleotides are TGTGCCACCGAGGGGACAGGGGGTATCTACGAGCAGTACTTC. Translating gives CATEGTGGIYEQYF.

This clone was seen a few times. The chain has TRBV6-6 and TRBJ2-1; D is unresolved. V was cut by 6 bases and J by 10 bases, with 13 bases left in between. The CDR3 spans 12 residues. Germline CDR1 MNHNY, CDR2 SVGAGI (reference sequence). CDR3 residues: CASSLSSVEQFF. DNA of the CDR3: TGTGCCAGCAGCCTTAGTTCCGTCGAGCAGTTCTTC.

This clone has more than one count but fewer than ten. V usage is TRBV5-1 and J usage is TRBJ1-6, with TRBD1 matching 8 bases. The CDR3 extends over 14 amino acids. The germline CDR1 and CDR2 sequences are SGHRS and YFSETQ. V was clipped by 4 bases and J by 10 bases; unmatched bases: 7. In nucleotides, the CDR3 is TGCGCCAGCAGCGTAACAGGGGGGAGATCACCCCTCCACTTT. Protein product: CASSVTGGRSPLHF.

This chain uses TRBV6-6 with TRBJ1-3; D call uncertain. Germline V lookup: CDR1 MNHNY, CDR2 SVGAGI (reference sequence). The CDR3 is 15 amino acids. Between the trimmed V and J ends, which lost 0 bases and 0 bases, there was a span of 6 bases. The CDR3 bases are TGTGCCAGCAGTTACTCGTCGAGCTCTGGAAACACCATATATTTT. This gives the protein CASSYSSSSGNTIYF.

The chain employs TRBV28 and TRBJ1-5; weak D call: TRBD1 (6 bases). Germline CDR1 reads MDHEN; CDR2 reads SYDVKM. There are 16 residues in the CDR3. The V end lost 3 bases, the J end lost 1 base, and 13 bases lay between the germline ends. In DNA form, the CDR3 reads TGTGCCAGCAGTTTCAATTCTAGGGGGAGCAATCAGCCCCAGCATTTT. As protein: CASSFNSRGSNQPQHF.

This clone was found a few times. The chain couples TRBV18 to TRBJ1-2; D uncertain. Deletions cut 2 bases from V and 5 bases from J, with 15 bases between. Germline assignment: CDR1 KGHSH and CDR2 LQKENI. This CDR3 has 15 residues. CDR3 sequence: CASSPSGEARYGYTF. The CDR3 DNA reads TGTGCCAGCTCACCAAGTGGGGAGGCAAGATATGGCTACACCTTC.

V is TRBV7-3 and J is TRBJ2-2; D not resolved. The V end lost 1 base, the J end lost 0 bases, and 6 bases lay between the germline ends. Looked up from germline, CDR1 is SGHTA and CDR2 is FQGTGA. The CDR3 sequence is 15 residues long. The CDR3 here is CASSLSVTNTGELFF. In DNA form, the CDR3 reads TGTGCCAGCAGCTTAAGTGTTACGAACACCGGGGAGCTGTTTTTT.

This clone has just a few counts. The chain couples TRBV6-5 to TRBJ2-3; tentative D call: TRBD2 (5 bases). Trimming removed 0 bases from V and 4 bases from J, with 14 bases in between. Germline loops: CDR1 MNHEY, CDR2 SVGAGI. The CDR3 contains 16 residues. CDR3 bases: TGTGCCAGCAGTTACTCCCCTAGCAGCCGTGCAGATACGCAGTATTTT. As protein: CASSYSPSSRADTQYF.

V is TRBV5-4 and J is TRBJ1-3; tentative D call: TRBD1 (5 bases). The V gene's germline CDR1 is SGHNT and CDR2 YYREEE (reference sequence). Trimming took off 4 bases at V and 5 bases at J, with 7 bases between the two ends. This CDR3 spans 12 amino acids. The DNA of the CDR3 is TGTGCCAGCAGCCCGGACAGAAACACCATATATTTT. Amino acids: CASSPDRNTIYF.

The gene calls are TRBV5-1 and TRBJ2-7; the match to TRBD1 covers 7 bases. The CDR3 contains 14 residues. Germline V gene sequence: CDR1 SGHRS, CDR2 YFSETQ. The trim removed 4 bases at V and 7 bases at J, leaving 11 bases unmatched. The CDR3 sequence: CASSLRQGSREQYF. CDR3 bases: TGCGCCAGCAGCCTAAGACAGGGTTCGCGGGAGCAGTACTTC.

This clone was recorded a few times. The V and J genes are TRBV28 and TRBJ2-5; the match to TRBD2 covers 7 bases. Germline V gene data show CDR1 as MDHEN and CDR2 as SYDVKM. This CDR3 comprises 12 residues. V gave up 5 bases and J gave up 5 bases; unmatched junction bases: 2. CDR3 loop: CASSGGGETQYF. The CDR3 nucleotides are TGTGCCAGCAGTGGGGGAGGGGAGACCCAGTACTTC. Together with reference TRBV28 and TRBJ2-5, the CDR3 gives the full variable domain: DVKVTQSSRYLVKRTGEKVFLECVQDMDHENMFWYRQDPGLGLRLIYFSYDVKMKEKGDIPEGYSVSREKKERFSLILESASTNQTSMYLCASSGGGETQYFGPGTRLLVL.

This clone has only a few counts. V gene TRBV10-3 combines with J gene TRBJ2-7; the match to TRBD2 covers 7 bases. The V and J ends lost 5 bases and 2 bases, in that order; junction bases with no gene match: 9. The CDR3 has 15 residues. The germline gives CDR1 ENHRY, CDR2 SYGVKD. CDR3 loop: CAISRSGTQAYEQYF. CDR3 coding DNA: TGTGCCATCAGTCGAAGCGGGACTCAAGCCTACGAGCAGTACTTC.

The chain is built from TRBV18 and TRBJ1-2; 7 bases fit TRBD1. The CDR3 spans 14 residues. Trimming removed 6 bases from V and 8 bases from J; junction bases left unmatched: 12. Germline CDR1 is KGHSH and CDR2 is LQKENI. CDR3 DNA sequence: TGTGCCAGCTCGCCTTTAAACTGGGACAGAGGCTACACCTTC. Translated: CASSPLNWDRGYTF.

The J gene is TRBJ1-1, the V gene TRBV29-1, with D uncertain. The CDR3 runs to 12 residues. Germline CDR1 SQVTM, CDR2 ANQGSEA. The CDR3 region is CSSYILNTEAFF. CDR3 coding DNA: TGCAGTTCTTATATCTTGAACACTGAAGCTTTCTTT.